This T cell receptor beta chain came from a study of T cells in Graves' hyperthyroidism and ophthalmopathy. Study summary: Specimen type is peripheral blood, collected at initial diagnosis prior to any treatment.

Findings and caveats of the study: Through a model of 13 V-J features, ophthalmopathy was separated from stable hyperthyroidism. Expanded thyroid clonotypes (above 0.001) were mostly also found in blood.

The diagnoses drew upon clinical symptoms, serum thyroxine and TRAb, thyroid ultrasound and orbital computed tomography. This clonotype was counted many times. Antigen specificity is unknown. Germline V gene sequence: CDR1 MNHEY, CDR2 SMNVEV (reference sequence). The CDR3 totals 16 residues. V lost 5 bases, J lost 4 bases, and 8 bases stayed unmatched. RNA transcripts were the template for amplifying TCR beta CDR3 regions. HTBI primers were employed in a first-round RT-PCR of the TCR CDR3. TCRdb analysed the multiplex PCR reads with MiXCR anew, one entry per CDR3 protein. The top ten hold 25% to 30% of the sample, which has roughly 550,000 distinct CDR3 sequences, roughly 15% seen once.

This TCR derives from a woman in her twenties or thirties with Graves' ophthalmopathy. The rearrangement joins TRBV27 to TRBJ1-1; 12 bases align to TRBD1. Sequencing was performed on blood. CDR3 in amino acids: CASSPRWDRGRTEAFF. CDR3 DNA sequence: TGTGCCAGCAGTCCGCGTTGGGACAGGGGGCGCACTGAAGCTTTCTTT.